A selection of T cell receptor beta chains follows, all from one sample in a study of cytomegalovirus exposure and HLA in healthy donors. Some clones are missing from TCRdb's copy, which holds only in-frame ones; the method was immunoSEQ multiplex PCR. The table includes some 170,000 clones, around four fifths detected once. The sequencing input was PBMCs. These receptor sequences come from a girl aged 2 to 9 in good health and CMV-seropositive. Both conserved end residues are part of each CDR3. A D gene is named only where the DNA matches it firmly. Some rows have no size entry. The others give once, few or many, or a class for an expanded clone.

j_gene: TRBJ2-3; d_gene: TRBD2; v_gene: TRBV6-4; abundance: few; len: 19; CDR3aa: CASSDSIELASGNTDTQYF; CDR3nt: TGTGCCAGCAGTGACTCCATCGAATTGGCTAGCGGAAATACAGATACGCAGTATTTT
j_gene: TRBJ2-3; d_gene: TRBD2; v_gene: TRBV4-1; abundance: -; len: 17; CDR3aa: CASSQGAGLAGTDTQYF; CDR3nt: TGCGCCAGCAGCCAAGGGGCAGGACTAGCGGGCACAGATACGCAGTATTTT
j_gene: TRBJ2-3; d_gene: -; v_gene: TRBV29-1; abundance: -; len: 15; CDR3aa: CSVEGTRSSTDTQYF; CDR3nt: TGCAGCGTTGAAGGTACTAGATCTAGCACAGATACGCAGTATTTT
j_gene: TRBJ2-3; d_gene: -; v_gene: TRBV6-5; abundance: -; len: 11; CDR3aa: CASSYLNTQYF; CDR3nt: TGTGCCAGCAGTTATCTAAATACGCAGTATTTT
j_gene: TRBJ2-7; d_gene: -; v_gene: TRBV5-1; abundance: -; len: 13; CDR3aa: CASRPTGLYEQYF; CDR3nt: TGCGCCAGCAGACCGACAGGCCTATACGAGCAGTACTTC
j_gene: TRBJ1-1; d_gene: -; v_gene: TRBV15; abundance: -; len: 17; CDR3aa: CATSRWRREGVDTEAFF; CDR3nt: TGTGCCACCAGCAGGTGGAGACGTGAGGGGGTAGACACTGAAGCTTTCTTT
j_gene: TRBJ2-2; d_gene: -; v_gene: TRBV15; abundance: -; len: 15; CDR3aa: CATSRVLGATGELFF; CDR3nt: TGTGCCACCAGCAGAGTTTTAGGAGCCACCGGGGAGCTGTTTTTT
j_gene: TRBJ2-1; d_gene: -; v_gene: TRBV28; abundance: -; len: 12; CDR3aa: CASSLVQGPEFF; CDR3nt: TGTGCCAGCAGTTTAGTTCAGGGGCCCGAGTTCTTC
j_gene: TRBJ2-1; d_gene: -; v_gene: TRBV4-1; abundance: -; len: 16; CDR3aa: CASSQEADTLYNEQFF; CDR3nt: TGCGCCAGCAGCCAAGAGGCGGACACCCTCTACAATGAGCAGTTCTTC
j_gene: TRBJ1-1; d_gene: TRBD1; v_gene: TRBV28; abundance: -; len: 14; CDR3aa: CASSRIQGATEAFF; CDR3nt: TGTGCCAGCAGTCGTATACAGGGGGCCACTGAAGCTTTCTTT
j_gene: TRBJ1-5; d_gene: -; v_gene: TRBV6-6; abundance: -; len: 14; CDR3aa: CASRGSDGNQPQHF; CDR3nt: TGTGCCAGCAGAGGGAGTGACGGGAATCAGCCCCAGCATTTT
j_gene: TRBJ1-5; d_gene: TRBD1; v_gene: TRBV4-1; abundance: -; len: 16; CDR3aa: CASSSGQGRIGQPQHF; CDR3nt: TGCGCCAGCAGCTCCGGACAGGGGAGGATTGGTCAGCCCCAGCATTTT
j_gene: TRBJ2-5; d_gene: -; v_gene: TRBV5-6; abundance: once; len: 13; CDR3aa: CASSLNRQETQYF; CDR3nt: TGTGCCAGCAGCTTGAACAGACAAGAGACCCAGTACTTC
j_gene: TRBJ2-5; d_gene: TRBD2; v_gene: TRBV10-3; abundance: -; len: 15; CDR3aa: CAIRDLAGGQETQYF; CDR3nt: TGTGCCATCAGAGACTTAGCGGGAGGGCAAGAGACCCAGTACTTC
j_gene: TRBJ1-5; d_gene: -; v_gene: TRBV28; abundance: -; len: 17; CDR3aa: CASSLFRERVGNQPQHF; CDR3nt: TGTGCCAGCAGTTTGTTCAGGGAGCGGGTGGGCAATCAGCCCCAGCATTTT
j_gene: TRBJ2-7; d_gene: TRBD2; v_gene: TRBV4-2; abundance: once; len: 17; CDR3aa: CASSHRSSSGSSYEQYF; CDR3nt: TGTGCCAGCAGCCACCGATCGTCTAGCGGGAGCTCCTACGAGCAGTACTTC
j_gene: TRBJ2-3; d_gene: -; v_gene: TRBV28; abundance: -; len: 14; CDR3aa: CASCQLSSTDTQYF; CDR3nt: TGTGCCAGCTGTCAACTTAGTTCCACAGATACGCAGTATTTT
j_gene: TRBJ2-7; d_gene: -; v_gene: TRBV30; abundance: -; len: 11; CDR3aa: CAWSGGYEQYF; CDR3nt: TGTGCCTGGAGTGGAGGGTACGAGCAGTACTTC
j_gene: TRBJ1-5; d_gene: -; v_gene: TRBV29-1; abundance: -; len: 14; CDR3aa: CSVSGGAGDQPQHF; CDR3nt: TGCAGCGTCTCGGGAGGGGCAGGGGATCAGCCCCAGCATTTT
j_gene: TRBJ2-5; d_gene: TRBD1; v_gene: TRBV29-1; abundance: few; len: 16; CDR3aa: CSVEVKGTGVQETQYF; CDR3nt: TGCAGCGTTGAAGTTAAGGGGACAGGGGTCCAAGAGACCCAGTACTTC
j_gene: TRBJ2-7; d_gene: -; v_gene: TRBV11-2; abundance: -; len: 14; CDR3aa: CASSLQLEPLEQYF; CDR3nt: TGTGCCAGCAGCTTACAGCTAGAACCTTTGGAGCAGTACTTC
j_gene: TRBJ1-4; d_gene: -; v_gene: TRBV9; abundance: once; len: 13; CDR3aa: CASSTGGEEKLFF; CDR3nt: TGTGCCAGCAGCACTGGAGGGGAGGAAAAACTGTTTTTT
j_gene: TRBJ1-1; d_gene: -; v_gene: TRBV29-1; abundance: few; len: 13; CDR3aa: CLGGRVRNTEAFF; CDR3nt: TGCTTGGGGGGAAGGGTCCGTAACACTGAAGCTTTCTTT
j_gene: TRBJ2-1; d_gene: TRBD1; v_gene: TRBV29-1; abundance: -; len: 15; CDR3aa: CSVAKGTGSYNEQFF; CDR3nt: TGCAGCGTCGCAAAAGGGACAGGCTCATACAATGAGCAGTTCTTC
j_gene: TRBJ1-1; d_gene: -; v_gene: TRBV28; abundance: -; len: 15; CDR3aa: CASSPRGHPDTEAFF; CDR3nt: TGTGCCAGCAGCCCAAGAGGACACCCTGACACTGAAGCTTTCTTT
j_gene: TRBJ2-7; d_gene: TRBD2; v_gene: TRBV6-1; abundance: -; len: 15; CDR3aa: CASKPGTSGAYEQYF; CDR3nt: TGTGCCAGCAAGCCCGGGACTAGCGGAGCCTACGAGCAGTACTTC
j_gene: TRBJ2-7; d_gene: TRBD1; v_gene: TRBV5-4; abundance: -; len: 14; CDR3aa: CASSGSGTGGGQYF; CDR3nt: TGTGCCAGCAGCGGTTCCGGGACAGGGGGCGGGCAGTACTTC
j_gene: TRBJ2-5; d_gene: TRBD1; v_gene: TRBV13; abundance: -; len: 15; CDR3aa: CASSLEGQGQETQYF; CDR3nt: TGTGCCAGCAGCTTAGAAGGACAGGGCCAAGAGACCCAGTACTTC
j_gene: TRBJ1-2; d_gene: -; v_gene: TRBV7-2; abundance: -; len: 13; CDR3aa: CASSLVVAGGYTF; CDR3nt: TGTGCCAGCAGCTTAGTTGTAGCGGGGGGCTACACCTTC
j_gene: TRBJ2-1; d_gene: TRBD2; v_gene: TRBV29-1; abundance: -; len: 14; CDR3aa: CSVGRLAGANEQFF; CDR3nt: TGCAGCGTAGGTCGTCTAGCGGGAGCTAATGAGCAGTTCTTC
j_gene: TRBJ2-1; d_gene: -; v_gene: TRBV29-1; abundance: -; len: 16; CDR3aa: CSVDGSSQVSYNEQFF; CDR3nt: TGCAGCGTTGATGGGAGTTCTCAGGTCTCCTACAATGAGCAGTTCTTC
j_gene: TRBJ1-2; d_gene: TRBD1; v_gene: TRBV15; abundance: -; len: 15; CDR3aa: CATSRGGTGVSGYTF; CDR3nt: TGTGCCACCAGCAGAGGCGGGACAGGTGTAAGTGGCTACACCTTC
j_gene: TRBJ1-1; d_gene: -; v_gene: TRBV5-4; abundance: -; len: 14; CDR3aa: CASSLGGDQHEAFF; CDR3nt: TGTGCCAGCAGCTTGGGGGGGGACCAACACGAAGCTTTCTTT
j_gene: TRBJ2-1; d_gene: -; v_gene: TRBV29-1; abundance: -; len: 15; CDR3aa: CSVEPEEESYNEQFF; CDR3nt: TGCAGCGTTGAACCGGAGGAGGAGTCCTACAATGAGCAGTTCTTC
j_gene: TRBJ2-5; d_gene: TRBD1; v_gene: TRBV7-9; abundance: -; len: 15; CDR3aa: CASSPGTGLRETQYF; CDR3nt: TGTGCCAGCAGCCCCGGGACAGGGCTAAGAGAGACCCAGTACTTC
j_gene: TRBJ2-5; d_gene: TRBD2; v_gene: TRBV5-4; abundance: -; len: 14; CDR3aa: CASSAGLAGETQYF; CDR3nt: TGTGCCAGCAGCGCCGGACTAGCTGGAGAGACCCAGTACTTC
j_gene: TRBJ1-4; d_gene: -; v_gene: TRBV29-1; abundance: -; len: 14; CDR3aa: CSGGGAGSHEKLFF; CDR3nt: TGCAGCGGGGGGGGTGCAGGAAGCCATGAAAAACTGTTTTTT
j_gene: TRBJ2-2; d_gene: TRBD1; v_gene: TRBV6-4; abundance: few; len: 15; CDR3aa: CASSAGTGGTGELFF; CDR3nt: TGTGCCAGCAGTGCCGGGACAGGGGGCACCGGGGAGCTGTTTTTT
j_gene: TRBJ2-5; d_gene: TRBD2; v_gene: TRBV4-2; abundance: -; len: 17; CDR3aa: CASSQEEEGLAEETQYF; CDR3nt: TGTGCCAGCAGCCAAGAAGAGGAGGGACTAGCGGAAGAGACCCAGTACTTC
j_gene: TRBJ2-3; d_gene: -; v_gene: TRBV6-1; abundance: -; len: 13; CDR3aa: CASNWQRADTQYF; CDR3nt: TGTGCCAGCAATTGGCAGAGGGCAGATACGCAGTATTTT
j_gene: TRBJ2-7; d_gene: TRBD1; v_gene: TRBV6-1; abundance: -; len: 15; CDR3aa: CASSGMTGLSYEQYF; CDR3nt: TGTGCCAGCAGTGGAATGACAGGGCTCTCCTACGAGCAGTACTTC
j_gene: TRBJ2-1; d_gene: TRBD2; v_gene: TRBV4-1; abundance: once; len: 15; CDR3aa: CASSLGLAGYNEQFF; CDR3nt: TGCGCCAGCAGCCTTGGACTAGCGGGCTACAATGAGCAGTTCTTC
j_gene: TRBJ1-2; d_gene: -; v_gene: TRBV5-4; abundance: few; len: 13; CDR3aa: CASSFDRSYGYTF; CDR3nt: TGTGCCAGCAGCTTCGACAGATCCTATGGCTACACCTTC
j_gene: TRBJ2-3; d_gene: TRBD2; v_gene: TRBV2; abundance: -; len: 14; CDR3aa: CASSDRGRADTQYF; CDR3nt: TGTGCCAGCAGTGATCGCGGGAGGGCAGATACGCAGTATTTT
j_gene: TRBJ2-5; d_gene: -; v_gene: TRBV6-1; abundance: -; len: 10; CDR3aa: CASGLETQYF; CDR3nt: TGTGCCAGCGGCTTAGAGACCCAGTACTTC
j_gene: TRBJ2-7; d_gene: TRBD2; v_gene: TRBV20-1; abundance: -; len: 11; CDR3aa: CSPGGSGEQYF; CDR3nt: TGCAGTCCGGGAGGATCTGGGGAGCAGTACTTC
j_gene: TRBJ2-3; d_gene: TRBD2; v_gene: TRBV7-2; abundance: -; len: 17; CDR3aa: CASSQGDRGRRTDTQYF; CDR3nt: TGTGCCAGCAGCCAAGGTGACCGCGGGAGGCGGACAGATACGCAGTATTTT
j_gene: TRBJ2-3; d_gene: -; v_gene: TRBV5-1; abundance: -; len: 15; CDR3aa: CASKLEGYSTDTQYF; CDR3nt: TGCGCCAGCAAGTTGGAGGGCTATAGCACAGATACGCAGTATTTT
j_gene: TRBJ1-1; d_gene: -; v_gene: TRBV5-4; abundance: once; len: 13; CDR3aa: CASSSAGWAEAFF; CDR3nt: TGTGCCAGCAGCAGCGCGGGTTGGGCTGAAGCTTTCTTT
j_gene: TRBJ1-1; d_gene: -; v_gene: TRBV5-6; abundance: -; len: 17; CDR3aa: CASSQVPYTLSNTEAFF; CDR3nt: TGTGCCAGCAGCCAGGTCCCCTATACATTATCGAACACTGAAGCTTTCTTT